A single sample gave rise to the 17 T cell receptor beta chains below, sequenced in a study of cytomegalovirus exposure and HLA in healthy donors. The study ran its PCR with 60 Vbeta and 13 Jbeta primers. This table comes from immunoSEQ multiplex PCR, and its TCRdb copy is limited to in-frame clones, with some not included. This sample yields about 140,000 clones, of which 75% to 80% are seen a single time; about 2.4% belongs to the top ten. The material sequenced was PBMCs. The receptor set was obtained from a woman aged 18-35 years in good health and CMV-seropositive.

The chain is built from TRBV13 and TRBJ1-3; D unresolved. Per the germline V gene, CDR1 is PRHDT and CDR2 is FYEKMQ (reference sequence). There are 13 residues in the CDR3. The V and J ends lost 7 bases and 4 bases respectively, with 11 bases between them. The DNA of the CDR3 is TGTGCCAGCAAGAGGTCGGGAGGAAACACCATATATTTT. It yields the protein CASKRSGGNTIYF.

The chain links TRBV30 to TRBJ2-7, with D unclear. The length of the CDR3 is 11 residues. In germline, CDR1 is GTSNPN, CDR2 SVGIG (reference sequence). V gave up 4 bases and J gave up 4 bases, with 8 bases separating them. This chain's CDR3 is CAWTSRYEQYF. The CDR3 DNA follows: TGTGCCTGGACGAGCAGGTACGAGCAGTACTTC.

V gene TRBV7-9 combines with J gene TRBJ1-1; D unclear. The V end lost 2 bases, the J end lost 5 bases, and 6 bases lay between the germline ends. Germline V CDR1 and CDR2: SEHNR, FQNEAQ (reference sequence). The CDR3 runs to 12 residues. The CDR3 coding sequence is TGTGCCAGCAGCTTAACGGGAACTGAAGCTTTCTTT. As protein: CASSLTGTEAFF.

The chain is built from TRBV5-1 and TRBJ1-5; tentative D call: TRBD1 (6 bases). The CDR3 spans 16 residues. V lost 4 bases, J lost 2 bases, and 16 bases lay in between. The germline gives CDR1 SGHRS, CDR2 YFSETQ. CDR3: CASSTGTPAGNQPQHF. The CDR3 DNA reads TGCGCCAGCAGCACAGGGACGCCCGCGGGCAATCAGCCCCAGCATTTT.

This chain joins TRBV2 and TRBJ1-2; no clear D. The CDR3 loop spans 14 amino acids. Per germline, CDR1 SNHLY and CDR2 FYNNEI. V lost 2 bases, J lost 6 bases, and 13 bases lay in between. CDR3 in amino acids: CASSEFPLGDGYTF. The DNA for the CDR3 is TGTGCCAGCAGTGAATTTCCACTCGGTGATGGCTACACCTTC.

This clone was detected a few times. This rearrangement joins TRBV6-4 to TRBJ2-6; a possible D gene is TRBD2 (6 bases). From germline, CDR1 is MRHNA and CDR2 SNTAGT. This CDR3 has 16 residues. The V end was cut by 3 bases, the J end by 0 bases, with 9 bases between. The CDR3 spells CASSEGDSSGANVLTF. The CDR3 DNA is TGTGCCAGCAGTGAGGGGGACTCCTCTGGGGCCAACGTCCTGACTTTC.

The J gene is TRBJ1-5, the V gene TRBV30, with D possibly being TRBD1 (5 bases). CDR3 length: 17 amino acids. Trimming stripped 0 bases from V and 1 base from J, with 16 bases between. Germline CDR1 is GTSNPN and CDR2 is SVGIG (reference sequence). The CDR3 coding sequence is TGTGCCTGGAGTGTACGCGTAGGGGCGCAAAGCAATCAGCCCCAGCATTTT. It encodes CAWSVRVGAQSNQPQHF.

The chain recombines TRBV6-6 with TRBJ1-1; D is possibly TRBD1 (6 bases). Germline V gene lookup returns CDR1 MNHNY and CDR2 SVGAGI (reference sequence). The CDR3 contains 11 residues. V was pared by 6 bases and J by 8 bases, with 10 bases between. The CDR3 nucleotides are TGTGCCAGCAGGGGGGGGACAGAAGCTTTCTTT. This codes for CASRGGTEAFF.

The CDR3 protein is CASSNADRVGTEAFF. CDR3 nucleotide sequence: TGTGCCAGTAGTAACGCCGACAGGGTGGGAACTGAAGCTTTCTTT. The V and J genes are TRBV19 and TRBJ1-1; 7 bases map to TRBD1. This CDR3 is built from 15 residues. The V segment lost 4 bases and the J segment 5 bases; nucleotides outside the gene matches: 10. Per the germline V gene, CDR1 is LNHDA and CDR2 is SQIVND (reference sequence). Complete variable domain (other parts from reference TRBV19 and TRBJ1-1): DGGITQSPKYLFRKEGQNVTLSCEQNLNHDAMYWYRQDPGQGLRLIYYSQIVNDFQKGDIAEGYSVSREKKESFPLTVTSAQKNPTAFYLCASSNADRVGTEAFFGQGTRLTVV.

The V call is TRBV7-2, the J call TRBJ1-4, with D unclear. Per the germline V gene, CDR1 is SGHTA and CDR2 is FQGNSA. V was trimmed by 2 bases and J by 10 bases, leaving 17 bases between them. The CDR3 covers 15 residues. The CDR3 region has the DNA TGTGCCAGCAGCTTAATCTTAGACATGAGCGGAAAACTGTTTTTT. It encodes CASSLILDMSGKLFF.

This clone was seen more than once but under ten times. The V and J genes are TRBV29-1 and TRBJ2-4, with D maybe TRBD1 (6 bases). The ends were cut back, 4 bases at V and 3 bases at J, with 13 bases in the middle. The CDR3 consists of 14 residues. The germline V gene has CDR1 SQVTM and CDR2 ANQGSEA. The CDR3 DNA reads TGCAGCGTTGGCCCTGGACAGCACAAAAACATTCAGTACTTC. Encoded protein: CSVGPGQHKNIQYF.

The CDR3 here is CASSKGVETQYF. The CDR3 DNA reads as TGTGCCAGTAGTAAGGGGGTTGAGACCCAGTACTTC. The chain joins TRBV19 to TRBJ2-5; a weak D match, TRBD1 (6 bases). Germline assignment: CDR1 LNHDA and CDR2 SQIVND (reference sequence). This CDR3 has 12 amino acids. Trimming stripped 4 bases from V and 5 bases from J, with 8 bases between.

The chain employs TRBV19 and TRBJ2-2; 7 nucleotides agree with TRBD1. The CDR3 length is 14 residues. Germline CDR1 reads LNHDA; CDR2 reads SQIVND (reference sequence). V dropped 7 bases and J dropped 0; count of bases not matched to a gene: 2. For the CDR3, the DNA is TGTGCCAGTACGGACAGGCCGAACACCGGGGAGCTGTTTTTT. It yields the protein CASTDRPNTGELFF.

The CDR3 sequence: CASSGGTSGGPNADTQYF. The CDR3 nucleotides are TGTGCCAGCAGCGGTGGGACTAGCGGGGGGCCGAACGCAGATACGCAGTATTTT. This sequence joins TRBV5-4 and TRBJ2-3; 15 bases are a match to TRBD2. With 4 bases clipped from V and 4 bases from J, the junction kept 10 bases outside the gene matches. The CDR3 has 18 residues. Germline V gene sequence: CDR1 SGHNT, CDR2 YYREEE (reference sequence).

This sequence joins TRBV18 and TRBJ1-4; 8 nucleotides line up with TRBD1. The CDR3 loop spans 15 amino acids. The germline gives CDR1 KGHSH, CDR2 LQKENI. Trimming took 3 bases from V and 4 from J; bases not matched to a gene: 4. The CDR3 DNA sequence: TGTGCCAGCTCACCCCGGGGACAGGATAATGAAAAACTGTTTTTT. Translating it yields CASSPRGQDNEKLFF.

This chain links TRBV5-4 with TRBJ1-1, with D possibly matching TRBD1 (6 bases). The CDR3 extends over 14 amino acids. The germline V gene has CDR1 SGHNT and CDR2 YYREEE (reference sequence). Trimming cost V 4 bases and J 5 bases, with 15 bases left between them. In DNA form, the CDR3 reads TGTGCCAGCAGCCTTACACTGGGGGCGACTGAAGCTTTCTTT. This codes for CASSLTLGATEAFF.

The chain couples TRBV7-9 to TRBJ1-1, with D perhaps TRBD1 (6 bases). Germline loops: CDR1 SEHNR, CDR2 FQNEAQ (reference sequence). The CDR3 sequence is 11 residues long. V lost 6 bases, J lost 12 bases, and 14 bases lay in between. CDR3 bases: TGTGCCAGCAGTTCCGGGACAATGTCTTTCTTT. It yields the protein CASSSGTMSFF.